The present T cell receptor beta chain was sequenced within a study of cytomegalovirus exposure and HLA in healthy donors. Findings and limits, study-wide: Cytomegalovirus-associated TCR beta chains were listed, numbering over 150.

All donors participated as healthy donors of bone marrow. The primer mix had 60 Vbeta and 13 Jbeta primers. Some clones are missing from TCRdb's copy, which holds only in-frame ones; the method was immunoSEQ multiplex PCR. Among over 65,000 clones listed, around 80% were seen once. Comment on this clone: Its antigen remains unidentified.

V shed 0 bases and J shed 4 bases, with 10 bases lying between them. This CDR3 contains 14 residues. CDR1 SGHVS and CDR2 FQNEAQ come from the germline V gene. The sample consisted of PBMCs. The chain combines TRBV7-8 with TRBJ2-7; perhaps TRBD1 as D (7 bases). The TCR comes from a woman aged 25 to 45 in good health and CMV-seronegative. CDR3 in amino acids: CASSLASGGYEQYF. CDR3 DNA: TGTGCCAGCAGCTTAGCGTCAGGGGGGTACGAGCAGTACTTC.